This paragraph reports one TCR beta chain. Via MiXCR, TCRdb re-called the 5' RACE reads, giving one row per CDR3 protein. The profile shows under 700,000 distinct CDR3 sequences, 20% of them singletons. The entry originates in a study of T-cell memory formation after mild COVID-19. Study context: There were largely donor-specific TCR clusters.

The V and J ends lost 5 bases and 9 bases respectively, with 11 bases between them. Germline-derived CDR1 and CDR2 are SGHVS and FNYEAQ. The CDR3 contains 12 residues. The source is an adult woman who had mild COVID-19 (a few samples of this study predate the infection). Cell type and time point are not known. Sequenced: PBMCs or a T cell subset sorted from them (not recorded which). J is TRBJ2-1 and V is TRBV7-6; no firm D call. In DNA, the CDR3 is TGTGCCAGCAGCCAGGAATCCAGTGAGCAGTTCTTC. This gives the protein CASSQESSEQFF.